This T cell receptor (beta chain) is from a study of identical twins. Template switching added a universal primer binding site, and final cDNA carried unique molecular identifiers. Via MiXCR, TCRdb re-called the 5' RACE reads, giving one row per CDR3 protein. Among 470,000 or so distinct CDR3 sequences listed, more than 20% were seen once. V gave up 3 bases and J gave up 9 bases, with 16 bases separating them. The CDR3 sequence is 14 residues long. Per the germline V gene, CDR1 is SGHRS and CDR2 is YFSETQ. This clonotype was seen more than once but under ten times. These data were likewise used in another study, on T cells expressing NK-cell markers.

The sequencing input was CD4+ T cells sorted from blood. The rearrangement links TRBV5-1 to TRBJ2-1, with a weak D call TRBD2 (6 bases). This receptor was taken from a woman aged 18-29 years in good health. CDR3 sequence reads: CASSSGGAGLEQFF. The CDR3 DNA follows: TGCGCCAGCAGCTCTGGCGGGGCCGGCCTTGAGCAGTTCTTC.